The source of this T cell receptor beta chain is a study of blood T cell repertoires in COVID-19. As for the study in general: The samples span acute and convalescent COVID-19 from the United States, Italy and Spain. Sample material is recorded as cDNA or gDNA derived from T cells, B-cell-depleted T cells, or PBMCs.

Original processing methods: It was from reference gene primer amplification that nucleated cell counts were estimated. Libraries were prepared by immunoSEQ multiplex PCR; TCRdb keeps only in-frame clonotypes and omits some of them. Clone size and V and J calls were adopted from that table, with D and trimming inferred from the DNA. Of 55,000 to 80,000 clones in the sample, approximately 87% were seen once. The J segment lost 1 base and the V segment lost 7 bases, leaving 6 bases of the junction unmatched. Per the germline V gene, CDR1 is WNHNN and CDR2 is SYGVQD (reference sequence). There are 14 residues in the CDR3.

The clonotype was recovered from a woman of 80 years or more with acute or convalescent COVID-19. This rearrangement joins TRBV10-1 to TRBJ1-1, with TRBD1 matching 7 bases. Sequencing was carried out using peripheral blood. CDR3 bases: TGCGCCAGCACCTTCAGGGGGTCGAACACTGAAGCTTTCTTT. As protein: CASTFRGSNTEAFF.